The rows below give T cell receptor beta chains drawn from one sample of a study of blood T cell repertoires in COVID-19. TCRdb's copy holds only in-frame clones and misses some; the assay was immunoSEQ multiplex PCR. The table lists tens of thousands of clones, about 90% of them singletons. Sequences were obtained from peripheral blood. The receptor set was obtained from a human donor in a cohort sampled during active COVID-19. The CDR3 runs from the conserved cysteine through the conserved F or W. The D gene is left open where the match is weak. Only some rows state a clone size, as once, few, many or a class for expanded clones.

V	size	J	D	DNA	CDR3
TRBV7-9	-	TRBJ2-3	-	TGTGCCAGCAGCTTAAGCCAGGGGAGCACAGATACGCAGTATTTT	CASSLSQGSTDTQYF
TRBV7-2	-	TRBJ1-6	-	TGTGCCAGCAGCGCTGTAACGGGGAATAATTCACCCCTCCACTTT	CASSAVTGNNSPLHF
TRBV2	-	TRBJ2-3	-	TGTGCCAGCAATAGACTCCTCGATACGCAGTATTTT	CASNRLLDTQYF
TRBV5-4	-	TRBJ2-3	-	TGTGCCAGCAGCGCCGCGGGCTGGACAGATACGCAGTATTTT	CASSAAGWTDTQYF
TRBV28	few	TRBJ2-7	TRBD1	TGTGCCAGCAGTTCCCCAACGGGACAGGGGTCCAACGAGCAGTACTTC	CASSSPTGQGSNEQYF
TRBV7-3	few	TRBJ2-1	TRBD1	TGTGCCAGCAGCAAGGACAGGTTCCATGAGCAGTTCTTC	CASSKDRFHEQFF
TRBV7-8	-	TRBJ2-5	TRBD2	TGTGCCAGCAGCCCATGGGACCGCGGGACTAGCGGGAGGGCCTCAGAGACCCAGTACTTC	CASSPWDRGTSGRASETQYF
TRBV30	-	TRBJ2-1	TRBD2	TGTGCCTGGGGCGGACTAGCGGGAGCTTCGGGCAATGAGCAGTTCTTC	CAWGGLAGASGNEQFF
TRBV11-2	-	TRBJ2-1	-	TGTGCCAGCAGGTCCTTGGGTAGGGGGAAGGACTACAATGAGCAGTTCTTC	CASRSLGRGKDYNEQFF
TRBV5-1	once	TRBJ1-4	TRBD1	TGCGCCAGCAGCCGGGACAGGGGTGCGGGAAATGAAAAACTGTTTTTT	CASSRDRGAGNEKLFF
TRBV7-2	-	TRBJ2-7	-	TGTGCCAGCAGCTTAGTACAGGGAAACTACGAGCAGTACTTC	CASSLVQGNYEQYF
TRBV2	-	TRBJ2-2	TRBD1	TGTGCCAGCAGGGGAGAACTGACAGGGGGCGACACCGGGGAGCTGTTTTTT	CASRGELTGGDTGELFF
TRBV6-5	-	TRBJ1-1	-	TGTGCCAGCAGTTACTCGGTCCAAGGGAGCACTGAAGCTTTCTTT	CASSYSVQGSTEAFF
TRBV19	-	TRBJ2-1	TRBD2	TGTGCCAGTAGTGCTAGCGGGAACTACAATGAGCAGTTCTTC	CASSASGNYNEQFF
TRBV7-9	-	TRBJ2-7	TRBD1	TGTGCCAGCAGCTGGTACAGGGGTCCCTACTACGAGCAGTACTTC	CASSWYRGPYYEQYF
TRBV15	-	TRBJ2-7	-	TGTGCCACAAAACGGGACTCGAGCTCCTACGAGCAGTACTTC	CATKRDSSSYEQYF
TRBV4-1	-	TRBJ2-1	-	TGCGCCAGCAGCTACCGGTCAGGCAGTAGCTCCTACAATGAGCAGTTCTTC	CASSYRSGSSSYNEQFF
TRBV12-3/TRBV12-4	few	TRBJ1-4	TRBD1	TGTGCCAGCACTTCGACAGGGGGCGAAAAACTGTTTTTT	CASTSTGGEKLFF
TRBV6-6	-	TRBJ2-1	-	TGTGCCAGCAGTCGACGGGTAGAGGGTTTCTCCTACAATGAGCAGTTCTTC	CASSRRVEGFSYNEQFF
TRBV4-2	-	TRBJ2-2	TRBD1	TGTGCCAGCAGCTGGGGCCCAGCTGCGACAGGGAATTCGAACACCGGGGAGCTGTTTTTT	CASSWGPAATGNSNTGELFF
TRBV27	once	TRBJ2-7	TRBD1	TGTGCCAGCAGTCCCGGGACAGGGGTCGAGCAGTACTTC	CASSPGTGVEQYF
TRBV30	-	TRBJ2-5	TRBD2	TGTGCCTGGAGGCTAGCGGGAGCGGTGGAGACCCAGTACTTC	CAWRLAGAVETQYF
TRBV7-6	-	TRBJ2-2	-	TGTGCCAGCAGCCCCCACCCCGCGCGGGCTGGCACCGGGGAGCTGTTTTTT	CASSPHPARAGTGELFF
TRBV9	-	TRBJ2-5	-	TGTGCCAGCAGCGTAGATGACGGGAGAGTATATGAGACCCAGTACTTC	CASSVDDGRVYETQYF
TRBV12-5	-	TRBJ2-7	TRBD2	TGTGCTAGTGGTTTGGTCTTTAGCGGGAGAAGAGCCTACGAGCAGTACTTC	CASGLVFSGRRAYEQYF
TRBV18	-	TRBJ2-5	-	TGTGCCAGCTCACCTATGAGCGTCGAGACCCAGTACTTC	CASSPMSVETQYF
TRBV2	-	TRBJ2-3	-	TGTGCCAGCAGTCTACCCCTCACAGATACGCAGTATTTT	CASSLPLTDTQYF
TRBV9	-	TRBJ2-6	TRBD1	TGTGCCAGCAGCGTAGGGGGAGACAGGGGGCCTGGGGCCAACGTCCTGACTTTC	CASSVGGDRGPGANVLTF
TRBV6-6	-	TRBJ1-4	-	TGTGCCAGCAGTTACCCCACAGGGACTAATGAAAAACTGTTTTTT	CASSYPTGTNEKLFF
TRBV28	-	TRBJ2-2	TRBD2	TGTGCCAGCAGTTTACCCAAATTAGCGGGGTACACCGGGGAGCTGTTTTTT	CASSLPKLAGYTGELFF
TRBV18	-	TRBJ2-3	TRBD2	TGTGCCAGCTCACCGGGACTAGCGGGCATTGAAAGGGGGACAGATACGCAGTATTTT	CASSPGLAGIERGTDTQYF
TRBV7-9	-	TRBJ2-7	TRBD1	TGTGCCAGCAGCTTAACAGGGGACGAGCAGTACTTC	CASSLTGDEQYF
TRBV5-4	-	TRBJ1-1	-	TGTGCCAGCAGCTTGGGGACTCCGCGGGATAAGAACACTGAAGCTTTCTTT	CASSLGTPRDKNTEAFF
TRBV28	-	TRBJ2-3	TRBD2	TGTGCCAGCAGAGCTTATAGCGGGAGGGGCACAGATACGCAGTATTTT	CASRAYSGRGTDTQYF
TRBV6-6	-	TRBJ2-5	-	TGTGCCAGCAGAAATAGCGGACAAGAGACCCAGTACTTC	CASRNSGQETQYF
TRBV30	-	TRBJ1-2	TRBD1	TGTGCCTGGATTCGATTTGGGACAGGGAATTCTGGCTACACCTTC	CAWIRFGTGNSGYTF
TRBV29-1	-	TRBJ2-3	TRBD1	TGCAGCCTCAGGGGGTACGGCACAGATACGCAGTATTTT	CSLRGYGTDTQYF
TRBV19	-	TRBJ2-7	TRBD1	TGTGCCAGTAGAGGACAGGGAGGTTATCAGCAGTACTTC	CASRGQGGYQQYF
TRBV5-1	-	TRBJ2-5	TRBD1	TGCGCCAGCAGCATGGGACAGGGGGAAGAGACCCAGTACTTC	CASSMGQGEETQYF
TRBV2	-	TRBJ2-7	-	TGTGCCAGCAGTGACGTCTCCTACGAGCAGTACTTC	CASSDVSYEQYF
TRBV7-8	-	TRBJ1-1	-	TGTGCCAGCAGCTTAAGGCAGGGCAGTGAAGCTTTCTTT	CASSLRQGSEAFF
TRBV7-3	-	TRBJ2-3	-	TGTGCCAGCAGCCCAGGGTATAGCACAGATACGCAGTATTTT	CASSPGYSTDTQYF